This record concerns one T cell receptor (beta chain) sequence. Its target is unknown. The record originates from a study of regulatory T cells in long-lasting Graves disease. Time point defined: newly diagnosed GD, antithyroid drugs for less than 3 months. Preparation of the TCR library used RNA extracted from PBMCs. The CDR3 sequence is 14 residues long. Trimming at V came to 10 bases and at J to 0 bases, leaving 5 bases not matched to a gene. From germline, CDR1 is SEHNR and CDR2 FQNEAQ (reference sequence). Researchers made TCR beta libraries by using iRepertoire HTBI primers and running Arm-PCR on CDR3 regions. TCRdb passed the multiplex PCR reads through MiXCR, listing each CDR3 protein once. Of hundreds of thousands of distinct CDR3 sequences in the sample, about 16% were seen once. Study-level points and caveats: A greater number of public clonotypes (about 2,900) was shared by persistent patients than by new patients (around 1,000).

The same sample was also studied in work on T cells in Graves' hyperthyroidism and ophthalmopathy.

This rearrangement joins TRBV7-9 to TRBJ2-3; TRBD2 agrees at 9 bases. This receptor was obtained from a woman aged 25 to 39 with Graves disease. Sequences were derived from peripheral blood mononuclear cells (PBMCs), sampled at new diagnosis, from a patient treated with antithyroid drugs. In DNA, the CDR3 is TGTGCCACCTCTAGCGGGGCGAGCACAGATACGCAGTATTTT. This encodes CATSSGASTDTQYF.